This TCR beta chain derives from a study of blood T cell repertoires in COVID-19. Measured with immunoSEQ multiplex PCR; TCRdb has only the in-frame clones, and not every one. The sample consists of approximately 300,000 clones, around 89% of them appearing once. Germline CDR1 and CDR2: MDHEN and SYDVKM. V lost 4 bases, J lost 3 bases, and 17 bases lay in between. CDR3 size: 16 residues. Source material: peripheral blood. This sequence originates from a young man with acute or convalescent COVID-19. The rearrangement links TRBV28 to TRBJ2-3, with D possibly being TRBD1 (6 bases). The chain's CDR3 is CASSSYKRGKTDTQYF. CDR3 DNA: TGTGCCAGCAGTTCCTATAAGAGGGGGAAAACAGATACGCAGTATTTT.